The clone carrying this T cell receptor (beta chain) has just a few counts. Its cognate antigen is unknown. The CDR3 extends over 15 amino acids. CDR1 and CDR2 (germline): SGHRS, YFSETQ. V shed 4 bases and J 1 base; nucleotides not matched to a gene: 7. PCR involved 60 Vbeta and 13 Jbeta primers. How the authors handled the data: The count from a later analysis was some 83 million unique TCR beta chains, some 12 million of them shared. Sequenced by immunoSEQ multiplex PCR; TCRdb stores in-frame clones only, minus some. The V and J calls and the clone size are those of that table, but D and trimming were determined from the DNA. The data contain some 100,000 clones, around 77% of them singletons. The data were taken from a study of cytomegalovirus exposure and HLA in healthy donors. Study-level points and caveats: A later analysis reported that several of the most significant clusters appeared to be linked to common viral pathogens, among them Epstein-Barr virus. Most CMV-associated TCR beta chains appeared HLA-restricted in a later analysis. Being productive about 90% or about 30% of the time was typical of most TCR beta V segments in an earlier analysis.

This sequence joins TRBV5-1 and TRBJ2-5, with 7 bases aligning to TRBD1. Sequences were obtained from PBMCs. The TCR sequence derives from a man aged 45-65 years in good health and CMV-seropositive. The CDR3 protein is CASSQLGQLQETQYF. CDR3 coding DNA: TGCGCCAGCAGCCAATTGGGACAGCTCCAAGAGACCCAGTACTTC.